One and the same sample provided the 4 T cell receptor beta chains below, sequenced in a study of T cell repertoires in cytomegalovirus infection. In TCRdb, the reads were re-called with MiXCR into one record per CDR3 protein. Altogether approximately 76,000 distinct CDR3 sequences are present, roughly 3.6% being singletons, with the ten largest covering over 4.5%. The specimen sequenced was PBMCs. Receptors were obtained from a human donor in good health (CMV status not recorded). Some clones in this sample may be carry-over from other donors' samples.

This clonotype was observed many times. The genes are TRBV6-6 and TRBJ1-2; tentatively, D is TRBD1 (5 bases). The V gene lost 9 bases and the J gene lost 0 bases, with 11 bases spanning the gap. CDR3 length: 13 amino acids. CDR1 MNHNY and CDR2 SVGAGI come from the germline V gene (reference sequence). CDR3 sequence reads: CASSTATNYGYTF. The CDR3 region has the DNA TGTGCCAGTTCGACAGCCACTAACTATGGCTACACCTTC.

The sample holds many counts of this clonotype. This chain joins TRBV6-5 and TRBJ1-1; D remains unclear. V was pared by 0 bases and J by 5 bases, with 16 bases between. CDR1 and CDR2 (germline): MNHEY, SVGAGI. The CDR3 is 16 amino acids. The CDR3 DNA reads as TGTGCCAGCAGTTACTCGATAACCCCGGGAGCGACTGAAGCTTTCTTT. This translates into CASSYSITPGATEAFF.

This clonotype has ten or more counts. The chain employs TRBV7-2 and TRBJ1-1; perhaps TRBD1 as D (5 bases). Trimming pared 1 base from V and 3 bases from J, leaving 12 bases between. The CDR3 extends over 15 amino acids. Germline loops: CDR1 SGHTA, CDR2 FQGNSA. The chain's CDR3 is CASSLVSGHYTEAFF. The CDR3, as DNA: TGTGCCAGCAGCTTAGTCTCTGGACACTACACTGAAGCTTTCTTT.

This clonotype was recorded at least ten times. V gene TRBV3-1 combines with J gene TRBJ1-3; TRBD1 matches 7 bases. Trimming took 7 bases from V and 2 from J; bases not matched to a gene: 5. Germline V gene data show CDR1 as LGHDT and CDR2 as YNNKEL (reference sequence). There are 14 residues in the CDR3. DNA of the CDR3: TGTGCCAGCACCTTCGGACAGGCTGGAAACACCATATATTTT. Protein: CASTFGQAGNTIYF.